Below are 17 T cell receptor beta chains sequenced from a single sample in a study of T cell clonality in common variable immunodeficiency. Whole-study results and caveats: Reportedly, TCR beta sequences from common variable immunodeficiency showed fewer deletions and N-nucleotide insertions.

Method: immunoSEQ multiplex PCR; TCRdb's copy keeps in-frame clones and lacks some. The specimen's table records roughly 16,000 clones. Antigen specificity for these receptors is unknown. Sequences were obtained from peripheral blood mononuclear cells. These receptors were obtained from a human donor with common variable immunodeficiency.

The sequenced part of the CDR3 DNA is TGTGCCAGTAGCTCGGGACTAGCGGGAGAAGTTTCCTACAATGAG. Its translation: CASSSGLAGEVSYNE. The whole CDR3 sequence is CASSSGLAGEVSYNEQFF. V usage is TRBV19 and J usage is TRBJ2-1, with TRBD2 matching over 14 bases. The CDR3 end falls 3 residues outside the read, so it is completed with the germline J gene. This CDR3 has 18 residues. J was trimmed by 1 base and V by 6 bases; bases with no gene match: 8. The germline CDR1 and CDR2 sequences are LNHDA and SQIVND (reference sequence).

As concerns this clone: The read ends 3 residues shy of where the CDR3 ends; the end is completed using the germline J gene. The J gene is TRBJ2-1, the V gene TRBV20-1, with a possible D match to TRBD2 (5 bases). Deletions cut 0 bases from V and 8 bases from J, with 17 bases between. CDR3 size: 15 residues. Germline lookup yields CDR1 DFQATT and CDR2 SNEGSKA (reference sequence). The CDR3 here is CSARDWRTPNDEQFF. CDR3 bases read: TGCAGTGCTAGAGATTGGCGGACTCCTAACGATGAG.

Turning to this clone: The read falls 3 residues short of the CDR3 end, and the missing part is taken from the germline J gene. The J gene is TRBJ2-1, the V gene TRBV7-9; TRBD1 matches 8 bases. V shed 8 bases and J 8 bases; nucleotides not matched to a gene: 14. Germline CDR1 reads SEHNR; CDR2 reads FQNEAQ (reference sequence). The CDR3 has 15 amino acids. The CDR3 bases that were read are TGTGCCAGCGGGAGAGAGGGGGACAGGATCCATGAG. Its translation: CASGREGDRIHE. The whole CDR3 reads CASGREGDRIHEQFF.

Regarding this clone: Sequencing ends 3 residues short of the CDR3 end; the germline J gene provides the rest. This chain joins TRBV19 and TRBJ1-1; 7 bases align to TRBD1. V was clipped by 6 bases and J by 5 bases; unmatched bases: 9. This CDR3 has 14 amino acids. In germline, CDR1 is LNHDA, CDR2 SQIVND (reference sequence). CDR3 protein: CASSVQGDRTEAFF. The sequenced CDR3 bases are TGTGCCAGTAGCGTTCAGGGGGATCGAACTGAA. Full variable domain (missing parts from reference TRBV19 and TRBJ1-1): DGGITQSPKYLFRKEGQNVTLSCEQNLNHDAMYWYRQDPGQGLRLIYYSQIVNDFQKGDIAEGYSVSREKKESFPLTVTSAQKNPTAFYLCASSVQGDRTEAFFGQGTRLTVV.

Remarks on this clone: The read falls 3 residues short of the CDR3 end, and the missing part is taken from the germline J gene. This rearrangement joins TRBV20-1 to TRBJ2-7; 10 positions match TRBD1. The germline V gene encodes CDR1 DFQATT and CDR2 SNEGSKA (reference sequence). The junction had 3 bases not matched to a gene; V was cut back by 2 bases and J by 2 bases. CDR3 length: 14 residues. The CDR3 sequence: CSARSGQGTYEQYF. The DNA read from the CDR3 is TGCAGTGCTAGATCGGGACAGGGGACCTACGAG.

A note on this clone: The read terminates 3 residues before the CDR3 end, so the remaining end is supplied by the germline J gene. The chain joins TRBV19 to TRBJ2-7; D not certain. This CDR3 is built from 16 residues. Germline V CDR1 and CDR2: LNHDA, SQIVND (reference sequence). Trimming took off 5 bases at V and 5 bases at J, with 22 bases between the two ends. Incomplete CDR3 DNA: TGTGCCAGTAGTCTTCAGGCCGGCGTAGGTCGCGACGAG. This codes for CASSLQAGVGRDE. The complete CDR3 reads CASSLQAGVGRDEQYF.

To note about this clone: The observed sequence ends 3 residues before the CDR3 terminus, with the missing tail filled in from the germline J gene. The gene calls are TRBV29-1 and TRBJ1-4, with 9 bases lining up with TRBD1. CDR1 is SQVTM, CDR2 ANQGSEA, per germline. This CDR3 is 18 amino acids long. Incomplete CDR3 DNA: TGCAGCGTTGAAAGTGAATGGGGACAGGGTACCCAAGGCAAAGAA. This codes for CSVESEWGQGTQGKE. The CDR3, in full, reads CSVESEWGQGTQGKELFF.

On this clone itself: The missing CDR3 end, 3 residues past where the read stops, is filled in from the germline J gene. This chain links TRBV7-2 with TRBJ1-2, with a possible D match to TRBD1 (6 bases). Per germline, CDR1 SGHTA and CDR2 FQGNSA. Trimming took off 1 base at V and 7 bases at J, with 13 bases between the two ends. There are 14 residues in the CDR3. CDR3 amino acids: CASSLDRGGSGYTF. Partial CDR3 DNA: TGTGCCAGCAGCTTAGATCGGGGGGGCTCTGGC.

Of note for this clone: The CDR3 goes on 3 residues after the read ends, and that part is filled in from the germline J gene. V is TRBV7-6 and J is TRBJ2-5; 8 bases agree with TRBD2. Germline CDR1 and CDR2: SGHVS and FNYEAQ. The CDR3 runs to 17 residues. J lost 3 bases, V lost 5 bases, and 14 bases had no gene match. Incomplete CDR3 DNA: TGTGCCAGCAGCGCGGACGGGGCGGGGGGAAACAAAGAGACC. Its translation is CASSADGAGGNKET. The full CDR3 reads CASSADGAGGNKETQYF.

As to this clone: The read is 3 residues too short to cover the CDR3 end, so that end is filled in from the germline J gene. The chain combines TRBV3-1 (or the pseudogene TRBV3-2) with TRBJ1-4; D not resolved. The V gene's germline CDR1 is LGHDT and CDR2 YNNKEL (reference sequence). V dropped 0 bases and J dropped 8 bases, with 4 bases sitting between them. CDR3 length: 12 residues. CDR3 residues: CASSQEREKLFF. CDR3 DNA (partial): TGTGCCAGCAGCCAAGAGCGGGAAAAA.

Measured by frequency, this clone is medium-sized (0.01 to 0.1%). The CDR3 sequence is CASSPWTGSNEKLFF. CDR3 DNA, as far as it was read: TGTGCCAGTAGTCCCTGGACAGGCTCTAATGAAAAA. The chain carries TRBV19 and TRBJ1-4, with 7 bases lining up with TRBD1. The missing CDR3 end, 3 residues past where the read stops, is filled in from the germline J gene. The V gene end was trimmed by 5 bases and the J gene end by 3 bases; junction bases not matched to a gene: 6. The CDR3 is 15 residues long. Germline V gives CDR1 LNHDA, CDR2 SQIVND (reference sequence). Using reference TRBV19 and TRBJ1-4 for the parts outside the CDR3, the full variable domain is DGGITQSPKYLFRKEGQNVTLSCEQNLNHDAMYWYRQDPGQGLRLIYYSQIVNDFQKGDIAEGYSVSREKKESFPLTVTSAQKNPTAFYLCASSPWTGSNEKLFFGSGTQLSVL.

Notes on this clone: The CDR3 end lies 3 residues beyond the end of the read and is filled in from the germline J gene. The V and J genes are TRBV30 and TRBJ2-6, with 10 bases matching TRBD1. J gave up 1 base and V 2 bases, and 8 bases lay outside the gene matches. Germline lookup yields CDR1 GTSNPN and CDR2 SVGIG (reference sequence). The CDR3 extends over 18 amino acids. The CDR3 DNA, read in part, is TGTGCCTGGAGTATGACAGGGGGCGGCTTGTCTGGGGCCAACGTC. Translated, it gives CAWSMTGGGLSGANV. The CDR3 in its entirety is CAWSMTGGGLSGANVLTF.

A note on this clone: The CDR3 is cut off 3 residues early in the read; its end comes from the germline J gene. The V gene is TRBV7-2, the J gene TRBJ2-7, with 10 bases identical to TRBD1. Germline-derived CDR1 and CDR2 are SGHTA and FQGNSA. The CDR3 covers 14 residues. The V segment lost 5 bases and the J segment 2 bases; nucleotides outside the gene matches: 3. CDR3 loop: CASSPDRGPYEQYF. CDR3 bases read: TGTGCCAGCAGCCCCGACAGGGGGCCCTACGAG.

With respect to this clone: The read terminates 3 residues ahead of where the CDR3 ends, so the germline J gene completes it. The chain links TRBV10-3 to TRBJ2-3, with 9 bases lining up with TRBD1. Germline CDR1 and CDR2: ENHRY and SYGVKD. Trimming at V came to 6 bases and at J to 3 bases, leaving 7 bases not matched to a gene. The CDR3 extends over 15 amino acids. The CDR3 protein is CAIRGQGLRTDTQYF. CDR3 DNA, as far as it was read: TGTGCCATCAGAGGACAGGGGTTACGGACAGATACG.

Note on this clone: The read terminates 3 residues before the CDR3 end, so the remaining end is supplied by the germline J gene. The chain has TRBV7-3 and TRBJ2-3; D unclear. Trimming stripped 0 bases from V and 6 bases from J, with 4 bases between. The CDR3 extends over 12 amino acids. Germline lookup yields CDR1 SGHTA and CDR2 FQGTGA. CDR3 DNA, as far as it was read: TGTGCCAGCAGCTTAACTGCGGATACG. Its protein product is CASSLTADT. Given in full, the CDR3 is CASSLTADTQYF.

For this clone: The CDR3 extends 3 residues past the end of the read, so its final part is completed from the germline J gene. The chain has TRBV20-1 and TRBJ2-2; 7 bases align to TRBD2. The CDR3 covers 16 residues. CDR1 and CDR2 from the germline V gene are DFQATT and SNEGSKA (reference sequence). V gave up 0 bases and J gave up 4 bases; unmatched junction bases: 8. CDR3 residues: CSAREEASGLTGELFF. CDR3 DNA (partial): TGCAGTGCTAGAGAAGAGGCTAGCGGTCTCACCGGGGAG.

As concerns this clone: Read data end 3 residues before the CDR3 end; the end is taken from the germline J gene. The rearrangement links TRBV27 to TRBJ1-2; possible D gene TRBD1, 6 bases. Germline V gene data show CDR1 as MNHEY and CDR2 as SMNVEV (reference sequence). The CDR3 has 14 amino acids. With 4 bases removed from V and 3 bases from J, the gap between germline ends came to 12 bases. The sequenced CDR3 bases are TGTGCCAGCAGTTCGACAGGTGATTACTATGGC. It translates to CASSSTGDYYG. The complete CDR3 reads CASSSTGDYYGYTF.